This is a list of T cell receptor beta chains from one sample in a study of neurological immune-mediated disorders. TCRdb re-called the 5' RACE reads with MiXCR, one entry per CDR3 protein. The data contain more than 50,000 distinct CDR3 sequences, more than 20% of them singletons. The sequencing input was PBMCs. These receptors originate from a man in his 60s with HTLV-1-associated myelopathy (HAM/TSP). CDR3s include the opening cysteine and the closing phenylalanine or tryptophan. A D gene is named only where the DNA matches it firmly. Size is omitted from some rows. Given values are once, few, many or a class for expanded clones.

J: TRBJ1-1; V: TRBV9; size: -; D: TRBD1; DNA: TGTGCCAGCAGCGCTGGACAGGGAAACACTGGAGCTTTCTTT; CDR3: CASSAGQGNTGAFF
J: TRBJ1-5; V: TRBV7-6; size: many; D: -; DNA: TGTGCCAGCAGCTTAGGACCCAATCAGCCCCAGCATTTT; CDR3: CASSLGPNQPQHF
J: TRBJ1-1; V: TRBV6-1; size: -; D: TRBD1; DNA: TGTGCCACGGACCGGGACAGGAACACTGAAGCTTTCTTT; CDR3: CATDRDRNTEAFF
J: TRBJ2-2; V: TRBV12-3/TRBV12-4; size: many; D: -; DNA: TGTGCCAGCAGTTTAAACGGCGGGGAGCTGTTTTTT; CDR3: CASSLNGGELFF
J: TRBJ1-5; V: TRBV2; size: many; D: -; DNA: TGTGCCAGCAGTGTCAGCCCTCTTCAGCCCCAGCATTTT; CDR3: CASSVSPLQPQHF
J: TRBJ2-3; V: TRBV9; size: many; D: -; DNA: TGTGCCAGCAGCGTAGGGTTCACAGATACGCAGTATTTT; CDR3: CASSVGFTDTQYF
J: TRBJ2-2; V: TRBV5-1; size: many; D: TRBD1; DNA: TGCGCCAGCAGCTTGGGACAGGGGCCCGGGGAGCTGTTTTTT; CDR3: CASSLGQGPGELFF
J: TRBJ1-1; V: TRBV19; size: few; D: -; DNA: TGTGCCAGTAGTGCAAGGAGAACTGAAGCTTTCTTT; CDR3: CASSARRTEAFF
J: TRBJ2-1; V: TRBV4-1; size: -; D: -; DNA: TGCGCCAGCAGCCAAGATGGGGCAGGGACGGATGAGCAGTTCTTC; CDR3: CASSQDGAGTDEQFF
J: TRBJ2-2; V: TRBV29-1; size: -; D: TRBD1; DNA: TGCAGCGCTCCGGGACAGACGAACACCTGGGAGCTGTTTTTT; CDR3: CSAPGQTNTWELFF
J: TRBJ2-2; V: TRBV18; size: -; D: -; DNA: TGTGCCAGCTCACCAGGGGACACCGGGGAGCTGTTTTTT; CDR3: CASSPGDTGELFF
J: TRBJ1-2; V: TRBV20-1; size: many; D: -; DNA: TGCAGTGCTAGAGATAACAGAAACTATGGCTACACCTTC; CDR3: CSARDNRNYGYTF
J: TRBJ1-2; V: TRBV5-1; size: many; D: -; DNA: TGCGCCAGCAGCCCCTCCCAGGATGGCTACACCTTC; CDR3: CASSPSQDGYTF
J: TRBJ2-3; V: TRBV28; size: many; D: -; DNA: TGTGCCAGCAGCCCATCGGGAGTTCGGACAGATACGCAGTATTTT; CDR3: CASSPSGVRTDTQYF
J: TRBJ2-1; V: TRBV24-1; size: many; D: -; DNA: TGTGCCACCAGTGGCCCAGAGCCCTACAATGAGCAGTTCTTC; CDR3: CATSGPEPYNEQFF
J: TRBJ2-1; V: TRBV11-2; size: -; D: TRBD1; DNA: TGTGTCAGCAGCCTCACCGGGACAGGGGGAGATGAGCAGTTCTTC; CDR3: CVSSLTGTGGDEQFF
J: TRBJ2-2; V: TRBV12-3/TRBV12-4; size: medium-sized; D: TRBD2; DNA: TGTGCCAGCAGTGACCGACTAGCGGGAGTCTCCGGGGAGCTGTTTTTT; CDR3: CASSDRLAGVSGELFF
J: TRBJ2-5; V: TRBV5-5; size: many; D: -; DNA: TGTGCCAGCAGCGTCGGGGACGCCGGACAAGAGACCCAGTACTTC; CDR3: CASSVGDAGQETQYF
J: TRBJ2-7; V: TRBV12-3/TRBV12-4; size: -; D: -; DNA: TGTGCCAGCAGTTTTGGGGACTTGTCCTACGAGCAGTACTTC; CDR3: CASSFGDLSYEQYF
J: TRBJ2-5; V: TRBV9; size: many; D: -; DNA: TGTGCCAGCAGCGTAGAGGCGGGTGTGGAGACCCAGTACTTC; CDR3: CASSVEAGVETQYF
J: TRBJ2-1; V: TRBV7-9; size: many; D: -; DNA: TGTGCCAGCGGGAAGGCTACCCCGCCAAAAGAGCAGTTCTTC; CDR3: CASGKATPPKEQFF
J: TRBJ2-1; V: TRBV14; size: many; D: TRBD2; DNA: TGTGCCAGCAGCTTGGGGGGGGTAGCGAAGTACAATGAGCAGTTCTTC; CDR3: CASSLGGVAKYNEQFF
J: TRBJ1-5; V: TRBV20-1; size: many; D: TRBD1; DNA: TGCAGTGCAACCGGGACAGGTGACCAGCCCCAGCATTTT; CDR3: CSATGTGDQPQHF
J: TRBJ1-2; V: TRBV20-1; size: many; D: -; DNA: TGCAGTGCTAGTAAGACAATCAGGGGTGGCTACACCTTC; CDR3: CSASKTIRGGYTF
J: TRBJ1-5; V: TRBV12-3/TRBV12-4; size: many; D: TRBD1; DNA: TGTGCCAGCAGCAAAGGACAGGGAAACATTCAGCCCCAGCATTTT; CDR3: CASSKGQGNIQPQHF
J: TRBJ1-2; V: TRBV10-3; size: many; D: TRBD1; DNA: TGTGCCATCAGTGATAGGACAGGGTATGGCTACACCTTC; CDR3: CAISDRTGYGYTF
J: TRBJ1-1; V: TRBV5-1; size: many; D: -; DNA: TGCGCCAGCAGCTTGGGCCACGTAAACACTGAAGCTTTCTTT; CDR3: CASSLGHVNTEAFF
J: TRBJ2-1; V: TRBV7-3; size: -; D: TRBD1; DNA: TGTGCCAGCAGCCCACGGGACAGGGGACTTTCCTACAATGAGCAGTTCTTC; CDR3: CASSPRDRGLSYNEQFF
J: TRBJ2-5; V: TRBV20-1; size: once; D: TRBD1; DNA: TGCAGTGCTGTAGGGGGCGAAGAGACCCAGTACTTC; CDR3: CSAVGGEETQYF
J: TRBJ1-2; V: TRBV10-3; size: many; D: -; DNA: TGTGCCACAATTTCTCCAGGACGGTCCAATGGCTACACCTTC; CDR3: CATISPGRSNGYTF
J: TRBJ2-1; V: TRBV4-1; size: many; D: TRBD1; DNA: TGCGCCAGCGCCCGGGGCCCGGGACAGGGAGGGGTGGAGCAGTTCTTC; CDR3: CASARGPGQGGVEQFF
J: TRBJ2-3; V: TRBV24-1; size: many; D: -; DNA: TGTGCCACCAGTGAGCGGGACAGTCTCGGCACAGATACGCAGTATTTT; CDR3: CATSERDSLGTDTQYF
J: TRBJ1-4; V: TRBV15; size: many; D: -; DNA: TGTGCCACCAGCAGAGAGGGACCTTATAATGAAAAACTGTTTTTT; CDR3: CATSREGPYNEKLFF
J: TRBJ2-1; V: TRBV4-1; size: -; D: TRBD1; DNA: TGCGCCAGCAGCCACGCGGGACAGGGGAATGAGCAGTTCTTC; CDR3: CASSHAGQGNEQFF
J: TRBJ2-1; V: TRBV2; size: many; D: TRBD2; DNA: TGTGCCAGCAGTGAAGGGCGACAGCGGGACCACAATGAGCAGTTCTTC; CDR3: CASSEGRQRDHNEQFF
J: TRBJ1-2; V: TRBV7-2; size: many; D: TRBD1; DNA: TGTGCCAGCAGCTCCCGACAGGGCCCGTACCTTGACTATGGCTACACCTTC; CDR3: CASSSRQGPYLDYGYTF
J: TRBJ1-1; V: TRBV20-1; size: many; D: TRBD1; DNA: TGCAGTGCCCCGGGACAGGGGCACACTGAAGCTTTCTTT; CDR3: CSAPGQGHTEAFF
J: TRBJ1-2; V: TRBV29-1; size: -; D: TRBD1; DNA: TGCAGCGTTGAAACAGGGGCCTATGGCTACACCTTC; CDR3: CSVETGAYGYTF
J: TRBJ2-7; V: TRBV12-3/TRBV12-4; size: many; D: -; DNA: TGTGCCAGCAGGGTGGACAATTCCCCCTCCTACGAGCAGTACTTC; CDR3: CASRVDNSPSYEQYF
J: TRBJ2-5; V: TRBV5-1; size: many; D: -; DNA: TGCGCCAGCAGCTTGGAAGGAGGGCAAGAGACCCAGTACTTC; CDR3: CASSLEGGQETQYF
J: TRBJ2-2; V: TRBV4-2; size: many; D: -; DNA: TGTGCCAGCAGCCAAGATGGGGCGGGGAGAACCGGGGAGCTGTTTTTT; CDR3: CASSQDGAGRTGELFF
J: TRBJ2-2; V: TRBV20-1; size: once; D: TRBD2; DNA: TGCAGTGCTAGAGATCATGCTTTGGGTGCGGGAGCCGGGGAGCTGTTTTTT; CDR3: CSARDHALGAGAGELFF
J: TRBJ1-1; V: TRBV6-4; size: -; D: -; DNA: TGTGCCAGCAGACGGGGGACTGAAGCTTTCTTT; CDR3: CASRRGTEAFF
J: TRBJ1-5; V: TRBV7-9; size: -; D: -; DNA: TGTGCCAGCAGCTTCGCAGGGAGGGATCAGCCCCAGCATTTT; CDR3: CASSFAGRDQPQHF
J: TRBJ2-7; V: TRBV7-2; size: many; D: TRBD2; DNA: TGTGCCAGCAGCTTAGCGTCTAGCGGGGGCTCCTACGAGCAGTACTTC; CDR3: CASSLASSGGSYEQYF
J: TRBJ1-1; V: TRBV15; size: many; D: -; DNA: TGTGCCACCAGCAGAGCGTCAGGGAACACTGAAGCTTTCTTT; CDR3: CATSRASGNTEAFF
J: TRBJ2-3; V: TRBV7-2; size: many; D: -; DNA: TGTGCCAGCAGCCTCTCTTACTTGGGGGGAGATACGCAGTATTTT; CDR3: CASSLSYLGGDTQYF
J: TRBJ2-2; V: TRBV6-2/TRBV6-3; size: -; D: TRBD1; DNA: TGTGCCAGCACCACAGGGGGATCCGGGGAGCTGTTTTTT; CDR3: CASTTGGSGELFF
J: TRBJ2-1; V: TRBV5-1; size: many; D: -; DNA: TGCGCCAGCAGTTCCGACGGTTACAATGAGCAGTTCTTC; CDR3: CASSSDGYNEQFF
J: TRBJ2-5; V: TRBV28; size: -; D: -; DNA: TGTGCCAGCAGTTCTCATAATCAGGGGACCCAAGAGACCCAGTACTTC; CDR3: CASSSHNQGTQETQYF
J: TRBJ1-6; V: TRBV5-6; size: many; D: -; DNA: TGTGCCAGCAGCCCGGACCGGGATTCACCCCTCCACTTT; CDR3: CASSPDRDSPLHF
J: TRBJ2-3; V: TRBV5-1; size: many; D: -; DNA: TGCGCCAGCAGCCCGGACAACACAGATACGCAGTATTTT; CDR3: CASSPDNTDTQYF
J: TRBJ2-7; V: TRBV25-1; size: many; D: TRBD1; DNA: TGTGCTCCCGGGACAGGTTCCTACGAGCAGTACTTC; CDR3: CAPGTGSYEQYF
J: TRBJ2-1; V: TRBV6-5; size: many; D: TRBD2; DNA: TGTGCCAGCAGAATAATCGGACTAGCCTACAATGAGCAGTTCTTC; CDR3: CASRIIGLAYNEQFF
J: TRBJ2-5; V: TRBV20-1; size: many; D: TRBD2; DNA: TGCAGTGCCACGGACTCCGGGACTAGCGGAGATAGAGGGGAGACCCAGTACTTC; CDR3: CSATDSGTSGDRGETQYF
J: TRBJ2-5; V: TRBV29-1; size: many; D: -; DNA: TGCAGCGTTGAGTTGGGCAGGGGGACCCAGTACTTC; CDR3: CSVELGRGTQYF
J: TRBJ2-2; V: TRBV4-1; size: many; D: -; DNA: TGCGCCAGCAGCCAAGATCCAACCGGTTGGACCGGGGAGCTGTTTTTT; CDR3: CASSQDPTGWTGELFF
J: TRBJ2-7; V: TRBV28; size: many; D: -; DNA: TGTGCCAGCAAGGACGGATCCTCCTACGAGCAGTACTTC; CDR3: CASKDGSSYEQYF
J: TRBJ2-2; V: TRBV5-6; size: many; D: -; DNA: TGTGCCAGCAGCTCTACCCTTCAGCGGACCGGGGAGCTGTTTTTT; CDR3: CASSSTLQRTGELFF